The sequence of this TCR beta chain was determined in a study of blood T cells in healthy people across ages. Study-wide results and limits: Per million T cells, the diversity of TCR beta decreased roughly linearly as age advanced.

Each sample yielded at least 5.5 micrograms of PBMC total RNA. This clonotype was counted many times. Its target is unknown. Together with a sample-barcoded 5' primer, a J-beta primer mix was included in a second PCR lasting 7 to 11 cycles. Using its own MiXCR run on the 5' RACE reads, TCRdb lists one record per CDR3 protein. The top ten hold under 60% of the sample, which has 350,000 to 450,000 distinct CDR3 sequences, 52% seen once. Germline CDR1 and CDR2: KGHDR and SFDVKD. The CDR3 totals 14 residues. With 5 bases clipped from V and 9 bases from J, the junction kept 9 bases outside the gene matches.

The rearrangement uses TRBV24-1 and TRBJ2-1, with 7 bases identical to TRBD2. The sequenced material came from blood. The clonotype originates from a man in his sixties in good health. The CDR3 DNA reads as TGTGCCACCAGTGGTATGGGCGGGAGCGGTGAGCAGTTCTTC. Amino acids: CATSGMGGSGEQFF.